This T cell receptor beta chain was retrieved from a study of cytomegalovirus exposure and HLA in healthy donors. The study's findings and limits: Listed as cytomegalovirus-associated were 150 or so TCR beta chains.

Measured with immunoSEQ multiplex PCR; TCRdb has only the in-frame clones, and not every one. Among over 250,000 clones listed, 65% to 90% were seen once. V gave up 5 bases and J gave up 7 bases, with 12 bases separating them. The CDR3 is made up of 13 amino acids. Looked up from germline, CDR1 is SEHNR and CDR2 is FQNEAQ (reference sequence). To note about this clone: The antigen remains unidentified.

The rearrangement joins TRBV7-9 to TRBJ1-5, with TRBD1 as a possible D gene (6 bases). The source material was PBMCs. The clonotype originates from a woman aged 18-29 years in good health and CMV-seronegative. CDR3 sequence: CASSLQGHQPQHF. The CDR3 region has the DNA TGTGCCAGCAGCCTACAGGGACACCAGCCCCAGCATTTT.